A selection of T cell receptor beta chains follows, all from one sample in a study of graft-versus-host responses after intestinal transplantation. Using immunoSEQ multiplex PCR, the repertoire was profiled, and TCRdb retains in-frame clones only, with some absent. The repertoire holds some 96,000 clones, with about 90% as singletons. No antigen has been assigned to these receptors. The sample in question was unstimulated CD4+ T cells sorted from spleen or lymph node cells, obtained before transplant. The source of these receptors is a human donor who was the organ donor for an intestinal transplant. Each CDR3 is given with its conserved first and last residue. Fields, in order: J gene, clone size, V gene, D gene, CDR3 DNA, CDR3 protein. The D gene is left open where the match is weak. Expanded clones get a size class; other rows say once, few or many, or leave the size out.

>TRBJ2-1|.|TRBV7-6|.
TGTGCCAGCAGCTCAACCGGGACTCCTTGGGGTGAGCAGTTCTTC
CASSSTGTPWGEQFF
>TRBJ1-2|.|TRBV6-5|.
TGTGCCAGCAGTTACCTACAGGGTTCGGATGGCTACACCTTC
CASSYLQGSDGYTF
>TRBJ2-3|.|TRBV6-6|TRBD2
TGTGCCAGCAGTCAGACTAGCGCCGGGACAGATACGCAGTATTTT
CASSQTSAGTDTQYF
>TRBJ1-1|.|TRBV18|.
TGTGCCAGCTCAGAAGGGTCGAGGACTGAAGCTTTCTTT
CASSEGSRTEAFF
>TRBJ2-3|.|TRBV5-5|.
TGTGCCAGCACCGACAGTTCTAGCACAGATACGCAGTATTTT
CASTDSSSTDTQYF
>TRBJ2-4|.|TRBV9|TRBD2
TGTGCCAGCAGCCCGGGACTACTAGCGGGGGCACAGGGGTCCAAAAACATTCAGTACTTC
CASSPGLLAGAQGSKNIQYF
>TRBJ2-4|.|TRBV7-9|TRBD2
TGTGCCAGCAGCTTAGGGGGAGGGATAGACATTCAGTACTTC
CASSLGGGIDIQYF
>TRBJ1-1|.|TRBV30|.
TGTGCCCACAAATGGGGAGACACTGAAGCTTTCTTT
CAHKWGDTEAFF
>TRBJ1-6|.|TRBV30|TRBD1
TGTGCCTGGAGTGGGTCCGACAGGGAAGAACCCTATAATTCACCCCTCCACTTT
CAWSGSDREEPYNSPLHF
>TRBJ2-7|.|TRBV10-2|TRBD1
TGCGCCACCGGGGACAGGGACTACGAGCAGTACTTC
CATGDRDYEQYF
>TRBJ1-5|.|TRBV19|.
TGTGCCAGTATTGCACGGGGGTGGGGGACGCCCCAGCATTTT
CASIARGWGTPQHF
>TRBJ1-5|.|TRBV30|.
TGTGCCTGGACGGGGGGGAGCAATCAGCCCCAGCATTTT
CAWTGGSNQPQHF
>TRBJ2-1|once|TRBV15|TRBD2
TGTGCCACCAGCAGAGATTTTGCGGGGGGACCTACTTACAATGAGCAGTTCTTC
CATSRDFAGGPTYNEQFF
>TRBJ2-1|once|TRBV5-6|.
TGTGCCAGCAGCTCTTCGGTTACCTTCTACAATGAGCAGTTCTTC
CASSSSVTFYNEQFF
>TRBJ2-6|.|TRBV7-8|TRBD1
TGTGCCAGCAGCTTCGCCCCCCCTGGGACAGGGTTCGCTGGGGCCAACGTCCTGACTTTC
CASSFAPPGTGFAGANVLTF
>TRBJ1-1|once|TRBV11-2|TRBD1
TGTGCCAGCAGCCTCAGTACAGGGGGCACTGAAGCTTTCTTT
CASSLSTGGTEAFF
>TRBJ1-2|.|TRBV9|.
TGTGCCAGCAGCGGAAGGGGACCAGTAAAATTGGGCTATGGCTACACCTTC
CASSGRGPVKLGYGYTF
>TRBJ2-1|.|TRBV19|.
TGTGCCAGTAGTATAGAGTTACGGGGGCATCCCTCGGTCTTC
CASSIELRGHPSVF